This passage covers 19 T cell receptor beta chains from one sample sequenced in a study of T cell responses to AZD1222 COVID-19 vaccine. TCRdb keeps only in-frame clones here, not all; method: immunoSEQ multiplex PCR. The sample shows fewer than 110,000 clones, over 80% of them seen only once. The sample was peripheral blood, taken 28 days after the second AZD1222 dose. The receptors were gathered from an adult who received the AZD1222 COVID-19 vaccine.

The chain is built from TRBV6-2 or TRBV6-3 and TRBJ1-1; TRBD1 is a possible D gene (5 bases). V lost 3 bases and J 0 bases, leaving 14 bases between the germline ends. Per germline, CDR1 MNHEY and CDR2 SVGEGT. The CDR3 consists of 16 residues. CDR3 residues: CASSYTRGKMNTEAFF. CDR3 sequence (DNA): TGTGCCAGCAGTTATACAAGGGGAAAGATGAACACTGAAGCTTTCTTT.

V gene TRBV3-1 (or the pseudogene TRBV3-2) combines with J gene TRBJ2-1, with D possibly TRBD1 on 6 matching bases. The CDR3 is made up of 14 amino acids. The V end lost 1 base, the J end lost 7 bases, and 11 bases lay between the germline ends. The germline V gene has CDR1 LGHDT and CDR2 YNNKEL (reference sequence). The CDR3 sequence: CASSQGGLPNEQFF. CDR3 nucleotides: TGTGCCAGCAGCCAAGGGGGGCTGCCTAATGAGCAGTTCTTC.

The J gene is TRBJ1-2, the V gene TRBV7-2, with D unresolved. This CDR3 spans 14 amino acids. CDR1 and CDR2 from the germline V gene are SGHTA and FQGNSA. Trimming shortened V by 3 bases and J by 1 base, and 9 bases separated the two germline ends. In nucleotides, the CDR3 is TGTGCCAGCAGCTTCTACAGCCTTAACTATGGCTACACCTTC. Translation: CASSFYSLNYGYTF. Using reference TRBV7-2 and TRBJ1-2 for the parts outside the CDR3, the full variable domain is GAGVSQSPSNKVTEKGKDVELRCDPISGHTALYWYRQSLGQGLEFLIYFQGNSAPDKSGLPSDRFSAERTGGSVSTLTIQRTQQEDSAVYLCASSFYSLNYGYTFGSGTRLTVV.

The rearrangement links TRBV11-3 to TRBJ2-2, with 7 bases matching TRBD1. The CDR3 extends over 17 amino acids. Germline V lookup: CDR1 SGHNT, CDR2 YENEEA. Trimming took 4 bases from V and 1 from J; bases not matched to a gene: 9. The CDR3 reads CASSSRTGPQNTGELFF. CDR3 in DNA: TGTGCCAGCAGCTCCCGGACAGGACCACAGAACACCGGGGAGCTGTTTTTT.

The V gene is TRBV25-1, the J gene TRBJ1-1; D is uncertain. Germline V gene data show CDR1 as MGHDK and CDR2 as SYGVNS. The length of the CDR3 is 14 residues. V lost 1 base and J 4 bases, leaving 10 bases between the germline ends. The CDR3 bases are TGTGCCAGCAGTGAATTCGTGGGAGCCACTGAAGCTTTCTTT. The encoded protein is CASSEFVGATEAFF.

The V gene is TRBV10-2, the J gene TRBJ1-6, with unresolved D. The CDR3 is 15 amino acids. Trimming removed 2 bases from V and 0 bases from J, with 5 bases in between. CDR1 WSHSY and CDR2 SAAADI come from the germline V gene. Here the CDR3 reads CASSEGSSYNSPLHF. The CDR3, as DNA: TGCGCCAGCAGTGAGGGCAGCTCCTATAATTCACCCCTCCACTTT.

The chain carries TRBV5-8 and TRBJ2-5, with D hard to call. Germline CDR1 reads SGHTS; CDR2 reads YDEGEE. The CDR3 runs to 13 residues. Trimming removed 1 base at V and 1 base at J, with 5 bases between. The CDR3 is CASSLWSQETQYF. In DNA, the CDR3 is TGTGCCAGCAGCTTGTGGAGCCAAGAGACCCAGTACTTC.

V gene TRBV5-1 combines with J gene TRBJ1-1; D uncertain. V was pared by 3 bases and J by 2 bases, with 14 bases between. Germline values: CDR1 SGHRS, CDR2 YFSETQ. The length of the CDR3 is 15 residues. The CDR3 region is CASSSQGLINTEAFF. The CDR3 DNA reads TGCGCCAGCAGCTCGCAAGGGCTGATTAACACTGAAGCTTTCTTT.

This CDR3 is CASSIESSGAYEQYF. CDR3 DNA sequence: TGTGCCAGTAGTATCGAGAGTAGCGGAGCCTACGAGCAGTACTTC. This chain uses TRBV19 with TRBJ2-7, with TRBD2 as a possible D gene (6 bases). The V and J ends lost 3 bases and 2 bases respectively, with 14 bases between them. The germline V gene has CDR1 LNHDA and CDR2 SQIVND (reference sequence). This CDR3 spans 15 amino acids.

V gene TRBV27 combines with J gene TRBJ2-7; 9 positions agree with TRBD2. Germline CDR1 MNHEY, CDR2 SMNVEV (reference sequence). The CDR3 loop spans 14 amino acids. J was trimmed by 6 bases and V by 6 bases; bases with no gene match: 9. The CDR3 nucleotides are TGTGCCAGCAGCCCCATTAGCGGGAGCTTCGAGCAGTACTTC. Translating gives CASSPISGSFEQYF.

This chain links TRBV28 with TRBJ1-5, with D unresolved. Germline lookup yields CDR1 MDHEN and CDR2 SYDVKM. V was pared by 2 bases and J by 4 bases, with 9 bases between. CDR3 length: 14 residues. CDR3 residues: CASSLRALNQPQHF. The CDR3, as DNA: TGTGCCAGCAGTTTAAGGGCCCTTAATCAGCCCCAGCATTTT.

The chain couples TRBV6-1 to TRBJ2-1, with 10 bases lining up with TRBD1. The V gene end was trimmed by 5 bases and the J gene end by 6 bases; junction bases not matched to a gene: 7. CDR1 MNHNS and CDR2 SASEGT come from the germline V gene. The CDR3 consists of 15 residues. CDR3 nucleotide sequence: TGTGCCAGCAGTCCCGGGACAGGGGCACTCAATGAGCAGTTCTTC. Its protein is CASSPGTGALNEQFF.

The rearrangement uses TRBV30 and TRBJ1-5, with a tentative D call TRBD1 (6 bases). The CDR3 loop spans 16 amino acids. V was trimmed by 2 bases and J by 4 bases, leaving 18 bases between them. Germline loops: CDR1 GTSNPN, CDR2 SVGIG (reference sequence). The CDR3 nucleotides are TGTGCCTGGAGTCCTCCCCCGGGGGGCGGGAATCAGCCCCAGCATTTT. This codes for CAWSPPPGGGNQPQHF.

The rearrangement uses TRBV28 and TRBJ1-2; 11 bases are a match to TRBD1. The CDR3 consists of 14 residues. V lost 8 bases to trimming and J lost 6 bases; unmatched junction nucleotides: 8. Germline assignment: CDR1 MDHEN and CDR2 SYDVKM. This chain's CDR3 is CASGLPGQGDGYTF. The CDR3 DNA reads TGTGCCAGCGGATTACCGGGACAGGGGGATGGCTACACCTTC.

This clone was seen more than once but under ten times. J is TRBJ2-7 and V is TRBV4-2, with 14 bases fitting TRBD2. There are 17 residues in the CDR3. The V and J ends lost 0 bases and 4 bases, in that order; junction bases with no gene match: 5. CDR1 LGHNA and CDR2 YNFKEQ come from the germline V gene. The CDR3 is CASSQDFGTSGGYEQYF. CDR3 in DNA: TGTGCCAGCAGCCAAGATTTTGGGACTAGCGGGGGTTACGAGCAGTACTTC.

The chain carries TRBV6-5 and TRBJ1-2; 8 bases agree with TRBD1. V was clipped by 6 bases and J by 2 bases; unmatched bases: 5. Germline assignment: CDR1 MNHEY and CDR2 SVGAGI. The CDR3 totals 14 residues. Here the CDR3 reads CASSPGQANYGYTF. The CDR3 region has the DNA TGTGCCAGCAGCCCGGGACAGGCGAACTATGGCTACACCTTC.

The sample holds a few counts of this clone. The chain uses TRBV5-1 and TRBJ1-2, with a possible D match to TRBD1 (6 bases). The ends were cut back, 2 bases at V and 3 bases at J, with 8 bases in the middle. The germline CDR1 and CDR2 sequences are SGHRS and YFSETQ. The CDR3 has 13 residues. Here the CDR3 DNA reads TGCGCCAGCAGCTTCGGGGGCGACTATGGCTACACCTTC. It is translated as CASSFGGDYGYTF. The full variable domain, with the rest looked up from reference TRBV5-1 and TRBJ1-2, is KAGVTQTPRYLIKTRGQQVTLSCSPISGHRSVSWYQQTPGQGLQFLFEYFSETQRNKGNFPGRFSGRQFSNSRSEMNVSTLELGDSALYLCASSFGGDYGYTFGSGTRLTVV.

The chain has TRBV11-2 and TRBJ2-3, with 9 nucleotides matching TRBD2. This CDR3 region has 16 residues. Trimming cost V 4 bases and J 6 bases; bases outside gene matches: 11. CDR1 is SGHAT and CDR2 is FQNNGV in the germline V gene. The DNA for the CDR3 is TGTGCCAGCAGCTCAGAGTCGGGACTAGCAAGTGATACGCAGTATTTT. Protein: CASSSESGLASDTQYF.

The V call is TRBV5-6, the J call TRBJ2-2, with unresolved D. The CDR3 sequence is 14 residues long. Germline CDR1 and CDR2: SGHDT and YYEEEE. The V gene lost 5 bases and the J gene lost 4 bases, with 12 bases spanning the gap. The CDR3 DNA is TGTGCCAGCAGTCTGTCCCACCTCACCGGGGAGCTGTTTTTT. This translates into CASSLSHLTGELFF.